The TCR beta chain described here comes from a study of CD8+ T cells in alopecia areata. Overall study: A regimen of oral tofacitinib, 5 to 10 mg twice daily, was given to treated patients. General study points: Lesional scalp exceeded normal scalp in clonality, especially in alopecia totalis/universalis. Tofacitinib significantly decreased scalp clonality and expanded CD8+ clones among top 100.

In regard to this clone: No antigen is known for it.

Germline V CDR1 and CDR2: SGHRS, YFSETQ. V lost 6 bases, J lost 3 bases, and 16 bases lay in between. CDR3 length: 14 residues. After isolation, RNA underwent reverse transcription to generate cDNA as the sequencing template. Profiled with immunoSEQ multiplex PCR; TCRdb holds only in-frame clones, not every one. The sample yields 150,000 to 200,000 clones, roughly 66% seen once. Treatment described: oral pan-JAK inhibitor, 5-10 mg twice daily. The TCR comes from a human donor with alopecia areata. The sample consisted of CD4+ T cells sorted from blood, taken at week 24, from a patient treated with tofacitinib. The rearrangement joins TRBV5-1 to TRBJ2-7, with D tentatively TRBD1 (5 bases). CDR3 amino acids: CASKQDSLVYEQYF. CDR3 nucleotide sequence: TGCGCCAGCAAACAGGATTCTCTCGTCTACGAGCAGTACTTC.